These 13 T cell receptor beta chains were sequenced from one sample in a study of shared clonotypes between healthy human individuals. Produced via immunoSEQ multiplex PCR; TCRdb's table is partial and in-frame only. The sample contains roughly 1 million clones, approximately 72% of which appear only once. Sequenced sample: memory CD4+ T cells sorted from blood. Subset reported: CD45RA-negative fraction. The source of these receptors is a man aged 18-30 years in good health.

Regarding this clone: A much larger clone lies a single base off, so this may be a read error. Other DNA sequences in the same sample also yield this CDR3. The chain recombines TRBV27 with TRBJ2-7; TRBD1 matches at 10 bases. Germline loops: CDR1 MNHEY, CDR2 SMNVEV (reference sequence). Trimming removed 8 bases from V and 3 bases from J; junction bases left unmatched: 4. This CDR3 is 13 amino acids long. The CDR3 region is CASGRTGGYEQYF. The CDR3, as DNA: TGTGCCAGCGGTCGGACAGGGGGCTACGAGCAGTACTTC.

The chain links TRBV18 to TRBJ2-1; D may be TRBD1 (7 bases). V lost 5 bases to trimming and J lost 6 bases, with 17 bases between them. The CDR3 totals 15 residues. The V gene's germline CDR1 is KGHSH and CDR2 LQKENI. The CDR3, as DNA: TGTGCCAGCTCAGCGCGGGACAGCGGTTTCAATGAGCAGTTCTTC. The encoded protein is CASSARDSGFNEQFF.

CDR3 nucleotide sequence: TGTGCCAGAAGCATTGACTCCCCGGGACAGGGGAATCAGCCCCAGCATTTT. This sequence encodes CARSIDSPGQGNQPQHF. The V gene is TRBV5-3, the J gene TRBJ1-5; 10 bases are a match to TRBD1. TRBV5-3 is placed among ORFs of uncertain function. This CDR3 contains 17 residues. J gave up 4 bases and V 4 bases, and 11 bases lay outside the gene matches.

This clone appeared once. The genes are TRBV5-1 and TRBJ1-5; perhaps TRBD1 as D (6 bases). The CDR3 covers 14 residues. V gave up 6 bases and J gave up 3 bases, with 13 bases separating them. Germline CDR1 SGHRS, CDR2 YFSETQ. CDR3 bases: TGCGCCAGCACCTCTACAGGGAACAATCAGCCCCAGCATTTT. Translated: CASTSTGNNQPQHF.

The chain couples TRBV4-1 to TRBJ2-5; D gene uncertain. Trimming left V 3 bases short and J 5 bases short, with 13 bases between. The germline V gene has CDR1 MGHRA and CDR2 YSYEKL. This CDR3 has 14 amino acids. The CDR3 sequence: CASSQENLGETQYF. In nucleotides, the CDR3 is TGCGCCAGCAGCCAGGAAAACCTCGGGGAGACCCAGTACTTC.

The sample holds a few counts of this clone. The chain recombines TRBV28 with TRBJ2-7; 7 bases agree with TRBD1. The CDR3 runs 13 residues. Germline CDR1 and CDR2: MDHEN and SYDVKM. Trimming at V came to 8 bases and at J to 2 bases, leaving 6 bases not matched to a gene. CDR3 sequence: CASARDSTYEQYF. CDR3 nucleotides: TGTGCCAGCGCACGGGACAGTACCTACGAGCAGTACTTC.

The chain combines TRBV5-4 with TRBJ1-4; the match to TRBD1 covers 7 bases. Germline V gene sequence: CDR1 SGHNT, CDR2 YYREEE (reference sequence). V was pared by 4 bases and J by 4 bases, with 16 bases of the junction left unmatched. This CDR3 spans 18 amino acids. CDR3 in DNA: TGTGCCAGCAGCCTCTTCCCTTCGACAGGGCCCCTTAATGAAAAACTGTTTTTT. Amino acid sequence: CASSLFPSTGPLNEKLFF.

The rearrangement joins TRBV7-8 to TRBJ2-3; D remains unclear. Germline lookup yields CDR1 SGHVS and CDR2 FQNEAQ. V dropped 8 bases and J dropped 7 bases, with 10 bases sitting between them. This CDR3 has 11 amino acids. Here the CDR3 reads CASSSENTQYF. For the CDR3, the DNA is TGTGCCAGCTCCTCGGAGAATACGCAGTATTTT.

The rearrangement uses TRBV5-1 and TRBJ2-1; D is ambiguous. V lost 0 bases and J lost 8, with 12 bases in between. This CDR3 region has 14 residues. Germline V lookup: CDR1 SGHRS, CDR2 YFSETQ. The CDR3 region is CASSLGPVSDEQFF. The CDR3 bases are TGCGCCAGCAGCTTGGGCCCCGTTTCGGATGAGCAGTTCTTC.

The chain joins TRBV7-2 to TRBJ1-2; D is uncertain. The germline gives CDR1 SGHTA, CDR2 FQGNSA. The CDR3 runs 14 residues. V was pared by 0 bases and J by 7 bases, with 12 bases between. The CDR3 DNA sequence: TGTGCCAGCAGCTTAGCGCTCACTGGCCGTGGCTACACCTTC. Its translation: CASSLALTGRGYTF.

DNA for the CDR3: TGTGCCAGCAGTGGGGGGGCGCAGTATTTT. Its translation: CASSGGAQYF. This chain joins TRBV2 and TRBJ2-3; tentative D call: TRBD2 (6 bases). CDR3 length: 10 amino acids. Looked up from germline, CDR1 is SNHLY and CDR2 is FYNNEI. V was clipped by 4 bases and J by 10 bases, with 6 bases between them. Together with reference TRBV2 and TRBJ2-3, the CDR3 gives the full variable domain: EPEVTQTPSHQVTQMGQEVILRCVPISNHLYFYWYRQILGQKVEFLVSFYNNEISEKSEIFDDQFSVERPDGSNFTLKIRSTKLEDSAMYFCASSGGAQYFGPGTRLTVL.

The chain joins TRBV9 to TRBJ2-5; unclear D gene. The length of the CDR3 is 15 residues. Looked up from germline, CDR1 is SGDLS and CDR2 is YYNGEE. Trimming took off 2 bases at V and 5 bases at J, with 16 bases between the two ends. The CDR3 sequence is CASSVTDIQQETQYF. The CDR3 nucleotides are TGTGCCAGCAGCGTGACTGATATTCAACAGGAGACCCAGTACTTC.

Details on this clone: Other DNA sequences in the same sample also yield this CDR3. The rearrangement joins TRBV5-1 to TRBJ2-1; D may be TRBD2 (5 bases). Trimming stripped 2 bases from V and 8 bases from J, with 8 bases between. The CDR3 contains 12 residues. Germline assignment: CDR1 SGHRS and CDR2 YFSETQ. The CDR3 sequence is CASSFAGDEQFF. CDR3 DNA: TGCGCCAGCAGCTTCGCCGGGGATGAGCAGTTCTTC.